A single TCR beta chain is shown here with its context. Authors' methods: Estimated nucleated cell counts came from reference gene primer amplification. TCRdb's copy holds only in-frame clones and misses some; the assay was immunoSEQ multiplex PCR. Clone size and the V and J calls come from that table; the DNA yielded D and trimming. The table lists 330,000 or so clones, about 90% of them singletons. The ends lost 4 bases at V and 3 bases at J; junction bases unmatched: 5. Per germline, CDR1 MNHEY and CDR2 SVGAGI. There are 14 residues in the CDR3. These data belong to a study of blood T cell repertoires in COVID-19. About the study: Material from acute and convalescent COVID-19 was sourced from the United States, Italy and Spain.

Participant age was about 18 to 89 years, and participants resided in roughly 25 US areas. The TCR sequence derives from a man aged 40-49 years in a cohort exposed to, infected with or recovered from COVID-19 (not recorded which). The sequenced material came from PBMCs or T cells enriched from blood (not recorded which). The V gene is TRBV6-5, the J gene TRBJ1-1; TRBD1 matches at 7 bases. CDR3 protein: CASSSQGEYTEAFF. DNA of the CDR3: TGTGCCAGCAGTTCTCAGGGGGAGTACACTGAAGCTTTCTTT.